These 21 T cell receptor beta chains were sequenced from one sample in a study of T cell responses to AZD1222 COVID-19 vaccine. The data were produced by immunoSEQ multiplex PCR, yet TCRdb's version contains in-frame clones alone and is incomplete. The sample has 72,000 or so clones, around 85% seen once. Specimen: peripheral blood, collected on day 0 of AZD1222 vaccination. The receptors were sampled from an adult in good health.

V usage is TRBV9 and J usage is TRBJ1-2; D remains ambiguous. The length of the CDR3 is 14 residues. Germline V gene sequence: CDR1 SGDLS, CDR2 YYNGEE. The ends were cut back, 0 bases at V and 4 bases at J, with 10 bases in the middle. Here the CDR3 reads CASSVEGRTYGYTF. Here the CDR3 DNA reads TGTGCCAGCAGCGTAGAGGGCCGAACCTATGGCTACACCTTC.

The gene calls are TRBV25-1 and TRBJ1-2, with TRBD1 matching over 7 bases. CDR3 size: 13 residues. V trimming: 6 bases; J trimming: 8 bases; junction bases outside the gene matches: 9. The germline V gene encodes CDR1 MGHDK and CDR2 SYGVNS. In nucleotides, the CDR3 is TGTGCCAGCAGGGACGACAGGGTAAGGGGCTACACCTTC. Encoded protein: CASRDDRVRGYTF.

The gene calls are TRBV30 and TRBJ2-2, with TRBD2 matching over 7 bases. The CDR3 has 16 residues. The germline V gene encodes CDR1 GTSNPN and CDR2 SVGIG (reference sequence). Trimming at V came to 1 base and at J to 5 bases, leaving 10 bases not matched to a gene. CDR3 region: CAWSDSISGGTGELFF. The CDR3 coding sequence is TGTGCCTGGAGTGACAGTATCTCCGGGGGGACCGGGGAGCTGTTTTTT.

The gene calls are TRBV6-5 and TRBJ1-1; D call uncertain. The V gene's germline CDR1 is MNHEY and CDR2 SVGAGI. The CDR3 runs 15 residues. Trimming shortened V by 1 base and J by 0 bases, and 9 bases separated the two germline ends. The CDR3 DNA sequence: TGTGCCAGCAGTTACTTAACATTATTGAACACTGAAGCTTTCTTT. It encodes CASSYLTLLNTEAFF.

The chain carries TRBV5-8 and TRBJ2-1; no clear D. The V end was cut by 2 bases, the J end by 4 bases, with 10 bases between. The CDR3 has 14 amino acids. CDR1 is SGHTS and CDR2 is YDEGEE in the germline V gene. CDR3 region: CASSFNFGYNEQFF. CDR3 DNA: TGTGCCAGCAGCTTCAATTTCGGTTACAATGAGCAGTTCTTC.

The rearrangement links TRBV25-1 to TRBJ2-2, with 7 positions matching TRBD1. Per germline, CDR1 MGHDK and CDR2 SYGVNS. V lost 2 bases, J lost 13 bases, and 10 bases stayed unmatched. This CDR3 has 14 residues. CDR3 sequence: CASSEEDRRGTLFF. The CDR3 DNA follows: TGTGCCAGCAGTGAAGAGGACAGGAGAGGGACGCTGTTTTTT. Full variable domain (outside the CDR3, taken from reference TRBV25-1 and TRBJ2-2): EADIYQTPRYLVIGTGKKITLECSQTMGHDKMYWYQQDPGMELHLIHYSYGVNSTEKGDLSSESTVSRIRTEHFPLTLESARPSHTSQYLCASSEEDRRGTLFFGEGSRLTVL.

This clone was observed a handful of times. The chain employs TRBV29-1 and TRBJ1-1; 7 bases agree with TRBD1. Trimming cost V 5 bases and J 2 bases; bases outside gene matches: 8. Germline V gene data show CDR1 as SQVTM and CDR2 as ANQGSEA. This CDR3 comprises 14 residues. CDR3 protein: CSVNPTGANTEAFF. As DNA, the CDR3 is TGCAGCGTTAACCCAACAGGGGCCAACACTGAAGCTTTCTTT.

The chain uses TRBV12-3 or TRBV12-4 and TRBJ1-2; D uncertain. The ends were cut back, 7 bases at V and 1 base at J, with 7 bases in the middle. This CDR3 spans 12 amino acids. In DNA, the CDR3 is TGTGCCAGCACCATCAGTAACTATGGCTACACCTTC. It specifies CASTISNYGYTF.

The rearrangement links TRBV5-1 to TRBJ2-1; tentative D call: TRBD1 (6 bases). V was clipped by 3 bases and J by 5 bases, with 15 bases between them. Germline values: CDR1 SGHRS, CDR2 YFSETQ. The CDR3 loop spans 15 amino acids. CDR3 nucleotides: TGCGCCAGCAGCTGGCATGGGGGCCAAAACAATGAGCAGTTCTTC. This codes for CASSWHGGQNNEQFF.

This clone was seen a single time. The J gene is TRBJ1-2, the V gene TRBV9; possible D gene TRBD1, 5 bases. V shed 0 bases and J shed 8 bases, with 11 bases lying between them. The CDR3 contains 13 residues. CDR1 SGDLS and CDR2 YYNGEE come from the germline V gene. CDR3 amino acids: CASSVVDRGGYTF. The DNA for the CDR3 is TGTGCCAGCAGCGTAGTGGACCGGGGGGGCTACACCTTC.

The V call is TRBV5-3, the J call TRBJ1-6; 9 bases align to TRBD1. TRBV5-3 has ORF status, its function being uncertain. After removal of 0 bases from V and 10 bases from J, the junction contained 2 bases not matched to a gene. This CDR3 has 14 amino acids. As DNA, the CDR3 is TGTGCCAGAAGCTTGGACAGGGGGCAATCACCCCTCCACTTT. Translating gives CARSLDRGQSPLHF.

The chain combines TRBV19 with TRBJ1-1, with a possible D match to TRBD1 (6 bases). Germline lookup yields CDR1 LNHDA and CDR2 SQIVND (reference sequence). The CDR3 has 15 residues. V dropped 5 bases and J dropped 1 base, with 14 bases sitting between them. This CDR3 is CASSSAGVGNTEAFF. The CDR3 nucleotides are TGTGCCAGTAGTTCCGCAGGGGTCGGGAACACTGAAGCTTTCTTT.

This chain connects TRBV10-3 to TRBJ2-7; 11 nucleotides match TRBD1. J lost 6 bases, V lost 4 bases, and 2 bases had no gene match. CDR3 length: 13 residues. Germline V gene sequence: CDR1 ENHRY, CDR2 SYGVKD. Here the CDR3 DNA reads TGTGCCATCAGTGGGACAGGGGGCCTCGAGCAGTACTTC. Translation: CAISGTGGLEQYF.

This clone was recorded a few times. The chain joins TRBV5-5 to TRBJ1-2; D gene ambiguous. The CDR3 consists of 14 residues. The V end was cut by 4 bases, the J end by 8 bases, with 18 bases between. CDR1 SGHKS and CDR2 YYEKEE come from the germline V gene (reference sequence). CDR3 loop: CASSQVRATRGYTF. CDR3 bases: TGTGCCAGCAGCCAAGTTCGGGCAACTCGCGGCTACACCTTC.

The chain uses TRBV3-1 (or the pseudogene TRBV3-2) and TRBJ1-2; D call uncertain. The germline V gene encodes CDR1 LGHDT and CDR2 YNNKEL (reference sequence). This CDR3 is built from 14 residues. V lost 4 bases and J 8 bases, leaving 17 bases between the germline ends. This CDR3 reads CASSRLLKGGGYTF. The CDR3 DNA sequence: TGTGCCAGCAGCCGTCTCCTAAAGGGAGGGGGCTACACCTTC.

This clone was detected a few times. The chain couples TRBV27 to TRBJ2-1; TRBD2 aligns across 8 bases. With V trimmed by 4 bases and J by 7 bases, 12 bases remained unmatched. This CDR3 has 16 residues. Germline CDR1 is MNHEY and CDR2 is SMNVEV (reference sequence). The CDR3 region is CASSSVAAGAKNEQFF. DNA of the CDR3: TGTGCCAGCAGTTCCGTAGCAGCGGGAGCTAAGAATGAGCAGTTCTTC.

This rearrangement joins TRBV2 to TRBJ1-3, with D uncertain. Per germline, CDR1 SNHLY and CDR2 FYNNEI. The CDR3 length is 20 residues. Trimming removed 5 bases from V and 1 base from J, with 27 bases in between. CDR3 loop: CASSQTRAGLRRSSGNTIYF. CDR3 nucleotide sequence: TGTGCCAGCAGTCAGACTCGCGCCGGATTGCGACGAAGTTCTGGAAACACCATATATTTT.

CDR3: CASNAREGTEAFF. Here the CDR3 DNA reads TGCGCCAGCAACGCCAGGGAGGGCACTGAAGCTTTCTTT. The V gene is TRBV5-1, the J gene TRBJ1-1; TRBD1 might be the D (5 bases). The CDR3 extends over 13 amino acids. CDR1 is SGHRS and CDR2 is YFSETQ in the germline V gene. Trimming took 6 bases from V and 4 from J, leaving 13 bases between them.

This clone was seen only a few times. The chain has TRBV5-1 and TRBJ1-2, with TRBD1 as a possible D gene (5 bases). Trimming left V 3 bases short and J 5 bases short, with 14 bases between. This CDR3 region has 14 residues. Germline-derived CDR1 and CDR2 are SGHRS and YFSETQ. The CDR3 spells CASSSYDSFYGYTF. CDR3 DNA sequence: TGCGCCAGCAGCTCCTACGACAGTTTTTATGGCTACACCTTC.

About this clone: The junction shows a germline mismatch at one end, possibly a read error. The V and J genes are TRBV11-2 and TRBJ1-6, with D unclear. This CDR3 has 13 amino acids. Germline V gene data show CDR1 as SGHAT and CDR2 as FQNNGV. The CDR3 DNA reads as TGTGCCAGCAGCTTAGAGGGAGCGGGCAGGCGGGACTTT. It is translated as CASSLEGAGRRDF.

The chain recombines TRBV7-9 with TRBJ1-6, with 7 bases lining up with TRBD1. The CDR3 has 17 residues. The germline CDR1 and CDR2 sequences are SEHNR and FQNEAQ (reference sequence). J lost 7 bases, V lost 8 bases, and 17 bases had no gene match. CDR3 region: CASRGTMRQGGNSPLHF. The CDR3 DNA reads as TGTGCCAGCCGTGGGACCATGCGACAGGGAGGGAATTCACCCCTCCACTTT.